The clone carrying this T cell receptor (beta chain) qualifies as medium-sized. This sample was taken from a study of T cells after yellow fever vaccination. The CDR3 contains 15 residues. The germline CDR1 and CDR2 sequences are SGHRS and YFSETQ. The germline V and J ends were trimmed by 4 bases and 0 bases, with 13 bases remaining between them. TCRdb re-analysed the 5' RACE reads in MiXCR, keeping a single row per CDR3 protein. The data contain about 14,000 distinct CDR3 sequences, 6% to 9.5% of them singletons. This TCR derives from a young man who received the YFV17D yellow fever vaccine. The chain carries TRBV5-1 and TRBJ2-5; the D gene could be TRBD1 or TRBD2 (5 bases each). The starting material was PBMCs, either bulk or a sorted T-cell subset (CD4+, CD8+, memory, or dextramer-sorted; not recorded which), obtained on the day of the yellow fever booster vaccination. The CDR3 loop reads CASSLGEPYQETQYF. CDR3 nucleotide sequence: TGCGCCAGCAGCCTGGGGGAGCCGTACCAAGAGACCCAGTACTTC.